The TCR beta chain under discussion was sequenced for a study of blood T cell repertoires in COVID-19. Data came from immunoSEQ multiplex PCR; TCRdb stores just in-frame clones and leaves some out. The sample yields just over 350,000 clones, 65% to 90% seen once. This CDR3 contains 18 residues. V shed 5 bases, J shed 0 bases, and the junction held 6 bases outside the gene matches. CDR1 SEHNR and CDR2 FQNEAQ come from the germline V gene (reference sequence). The clonotype originates from a woman aged 60-70 years with COVID-19, enrolled during active disease. What was sequenced was peripheral blood. V and J are TRBV7-9 and TRBJ2-1, with 14 bases identical to TRBD2. CDR3 in DNA: TGTGCCAGCAGCCAAGGGACTAGCGGGGGCCGCTCCTACAATGAGCAGTTCTTC. Translated, it gives CASSQGTSGGRSYNEQFF.